This TCR beta chain was retrieved from a study of shared clonotypes between healthy human individuals. Generated by immunoSEQ multiplex PCR, the TCRdb table keeps only in-frame clones and is missing some. The data hold hundreds of thousands of clones, with 72% observed a single time. This clone was seen at least ten times. Its antigen is unidentified. This sample includes further DNA sequences coding for the same CDR3. Findings of the study overall: Non-shared clonotypes had lower generation probabilities than clonotypes shared by all four sorted-subset donors.

The sample was memory CD4+ T cells sorted from blood. Subset reported: CD45RA-negative fraction. The TCR originated in a woman aged 25-40 years in good health.

CDR3: CASTKGQNTGELFF. The CDR3, as DNA: TGTGCCAGCACGAAAGGGCAAAACACCGGGGAGCTGTTTTTT. The J gene is TRBJ2-2, the V gene TRBV7-8, with unresolved D. The CDR3 covers 14 residues. Trimming took off 7 bases at V and 2 bases at J, with 11 bases between the two ends. Looked up from germline, CDR1 is SGHVS and CDR2 is FQNEAQ.